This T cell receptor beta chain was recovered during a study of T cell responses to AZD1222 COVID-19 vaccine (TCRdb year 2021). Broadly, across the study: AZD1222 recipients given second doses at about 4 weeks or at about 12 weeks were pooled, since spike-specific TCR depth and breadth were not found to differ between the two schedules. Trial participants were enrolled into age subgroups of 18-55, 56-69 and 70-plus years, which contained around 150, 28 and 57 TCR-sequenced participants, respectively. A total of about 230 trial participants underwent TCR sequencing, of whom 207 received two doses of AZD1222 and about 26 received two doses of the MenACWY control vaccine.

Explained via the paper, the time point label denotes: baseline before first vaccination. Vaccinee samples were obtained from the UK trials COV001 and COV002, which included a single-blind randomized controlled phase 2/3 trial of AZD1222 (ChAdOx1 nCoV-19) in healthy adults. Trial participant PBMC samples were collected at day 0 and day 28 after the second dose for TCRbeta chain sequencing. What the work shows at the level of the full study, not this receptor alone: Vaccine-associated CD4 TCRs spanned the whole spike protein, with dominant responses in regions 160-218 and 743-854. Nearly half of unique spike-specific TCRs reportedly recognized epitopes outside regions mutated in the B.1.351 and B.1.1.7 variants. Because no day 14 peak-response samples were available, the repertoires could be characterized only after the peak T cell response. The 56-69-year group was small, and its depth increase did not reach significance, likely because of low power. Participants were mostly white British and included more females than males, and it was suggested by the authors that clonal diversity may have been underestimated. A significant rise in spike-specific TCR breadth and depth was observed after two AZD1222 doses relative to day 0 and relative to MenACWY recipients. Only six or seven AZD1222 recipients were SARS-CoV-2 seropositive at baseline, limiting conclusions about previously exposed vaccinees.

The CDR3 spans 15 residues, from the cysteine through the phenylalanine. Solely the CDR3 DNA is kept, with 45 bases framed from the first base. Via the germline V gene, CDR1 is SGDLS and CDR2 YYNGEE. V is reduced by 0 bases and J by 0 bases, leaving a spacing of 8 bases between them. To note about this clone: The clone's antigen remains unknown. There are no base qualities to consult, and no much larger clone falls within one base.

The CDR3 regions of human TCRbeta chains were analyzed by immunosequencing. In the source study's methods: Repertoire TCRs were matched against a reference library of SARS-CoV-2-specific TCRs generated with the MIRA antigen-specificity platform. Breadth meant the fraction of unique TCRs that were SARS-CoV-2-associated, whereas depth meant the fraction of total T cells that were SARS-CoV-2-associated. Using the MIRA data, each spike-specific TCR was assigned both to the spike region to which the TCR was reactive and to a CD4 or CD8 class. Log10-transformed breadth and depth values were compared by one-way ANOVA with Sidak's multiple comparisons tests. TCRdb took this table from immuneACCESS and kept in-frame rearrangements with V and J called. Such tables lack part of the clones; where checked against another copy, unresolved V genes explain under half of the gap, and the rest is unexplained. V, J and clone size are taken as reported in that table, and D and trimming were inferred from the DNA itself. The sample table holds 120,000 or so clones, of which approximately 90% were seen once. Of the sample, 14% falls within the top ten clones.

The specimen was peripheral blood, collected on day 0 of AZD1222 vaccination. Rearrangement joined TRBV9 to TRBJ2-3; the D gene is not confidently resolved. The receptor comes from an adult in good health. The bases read TGTGCCAGCAGCGTAGGCGGAGCTAGCACAGATACGCAGTATTTT. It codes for CASSVGGASTDTQYF.